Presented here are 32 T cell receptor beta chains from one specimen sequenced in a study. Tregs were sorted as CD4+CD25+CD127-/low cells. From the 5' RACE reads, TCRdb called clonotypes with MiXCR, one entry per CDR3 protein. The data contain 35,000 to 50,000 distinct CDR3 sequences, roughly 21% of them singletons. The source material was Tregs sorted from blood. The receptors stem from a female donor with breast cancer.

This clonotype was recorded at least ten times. For the CDR3, the DNA is TGTGCCAGCAGTAGAGACAGGGAAACAGATACGCAGTATTTT. This translates into CASSRDRETDTQYF. V usage is TRBV7-3 and J usage is TRBJ2-3; TRBD1 aligns across 7 bases. Germline trimming cut 6 bases from V and 3 bases from J; bases unmatched to any gene: 6. CDR3 length: 14 residues. Germline CDR1 SGHTA, CDR2 FQGTGA.

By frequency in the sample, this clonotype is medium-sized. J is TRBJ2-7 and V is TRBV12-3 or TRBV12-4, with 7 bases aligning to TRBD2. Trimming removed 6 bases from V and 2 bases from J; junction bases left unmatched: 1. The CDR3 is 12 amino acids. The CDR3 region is CASSTSAYEQYF. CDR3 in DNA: TGTGCCAGCAGCACTAGCGCCTACGAGCAGTACTTC.

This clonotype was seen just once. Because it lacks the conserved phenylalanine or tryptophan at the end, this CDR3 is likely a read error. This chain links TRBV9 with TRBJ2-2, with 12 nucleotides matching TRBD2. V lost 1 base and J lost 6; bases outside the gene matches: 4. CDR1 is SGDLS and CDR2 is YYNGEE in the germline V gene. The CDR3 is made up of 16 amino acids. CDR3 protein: CASSVLTSGGPGELFL. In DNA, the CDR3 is TGTGCCAGCAGCGTATTAACTAGCGGGGGGCCCGGGGAGCTGTTTCTT.

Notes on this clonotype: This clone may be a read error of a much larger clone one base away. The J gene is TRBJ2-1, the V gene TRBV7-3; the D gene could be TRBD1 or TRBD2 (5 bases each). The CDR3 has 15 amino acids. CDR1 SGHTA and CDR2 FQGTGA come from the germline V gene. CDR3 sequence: CANSLMGDSYNEQFF. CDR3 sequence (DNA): TGTGCCAACAGCTTAATGGGGGACTCCTACAATGAGCAGTTCTTC.

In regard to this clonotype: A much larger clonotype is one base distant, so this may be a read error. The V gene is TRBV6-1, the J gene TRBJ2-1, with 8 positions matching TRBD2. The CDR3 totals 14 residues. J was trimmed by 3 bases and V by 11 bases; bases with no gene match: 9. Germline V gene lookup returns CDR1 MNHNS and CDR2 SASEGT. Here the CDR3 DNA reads TGTGCCTGCACCAATAGCGGGAACTACAATGAGCAGTTCTTC. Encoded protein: CACTNSGNYNEQFF.

The CDR3 loop reads CASRPSGTYEQYF. CDR3 DNA sequence: TGTGCCAGCAGACCGAGCGGTACCTACGAGCAGTACTTC. The chain couples TRBV9 to TRBJ2-7; tentative D call: TRBD2 (5 bases). Per germline, CDR1 SGDLS and CDR2 YYNGEE. Trimming stripped 5 bases from V and 2 bases from J, with 11 bases between. This CDR3 spans 13 amino acids.

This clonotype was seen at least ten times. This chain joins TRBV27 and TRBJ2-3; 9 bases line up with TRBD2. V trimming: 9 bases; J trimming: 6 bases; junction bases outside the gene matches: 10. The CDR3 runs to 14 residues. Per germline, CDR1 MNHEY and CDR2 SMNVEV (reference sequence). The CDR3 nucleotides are TGTGCCAGTCGAACCCTAGCGGGGATCGATACGCAGTATTTT. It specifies CASRTLAGIDTQYF.

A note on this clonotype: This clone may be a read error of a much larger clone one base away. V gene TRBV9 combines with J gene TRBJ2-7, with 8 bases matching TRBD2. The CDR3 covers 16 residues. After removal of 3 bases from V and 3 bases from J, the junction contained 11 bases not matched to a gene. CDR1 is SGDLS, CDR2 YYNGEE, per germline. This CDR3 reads CASSAGTGGSYYEQYF. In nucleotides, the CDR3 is TGTGCCAGCAGCGCAGGGACGGGAGGGTCCTACTACGAGCAGTACTTC.

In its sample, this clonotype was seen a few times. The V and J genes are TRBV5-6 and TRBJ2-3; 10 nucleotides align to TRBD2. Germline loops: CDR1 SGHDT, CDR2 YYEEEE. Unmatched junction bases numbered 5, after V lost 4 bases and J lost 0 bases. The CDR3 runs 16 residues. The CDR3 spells CASSTTSGPSTDTQYF. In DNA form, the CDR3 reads TGTGCCAGCAGCACGACTAGCGGGCCTAGCACAGATACGCAGTATTTT.

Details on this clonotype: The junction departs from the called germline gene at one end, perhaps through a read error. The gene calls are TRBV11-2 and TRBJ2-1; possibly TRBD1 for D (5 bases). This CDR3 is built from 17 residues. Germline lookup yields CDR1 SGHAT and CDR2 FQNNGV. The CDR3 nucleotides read TGTGCCAGCAGCTTAGATCTAGGGGCAATCACCTACAATGAGCAGCTCTTC. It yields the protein CASSLDLGAITYNEQLF.

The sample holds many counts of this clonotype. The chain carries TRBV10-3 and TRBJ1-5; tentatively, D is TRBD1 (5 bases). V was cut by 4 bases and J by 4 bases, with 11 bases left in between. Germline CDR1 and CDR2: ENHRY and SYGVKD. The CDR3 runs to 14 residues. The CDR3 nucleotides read TGTGCCATCAGTGGTCAGGGACGAAATCAGCCCCAGCATTTT. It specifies CAISGQGRNQPQHF.

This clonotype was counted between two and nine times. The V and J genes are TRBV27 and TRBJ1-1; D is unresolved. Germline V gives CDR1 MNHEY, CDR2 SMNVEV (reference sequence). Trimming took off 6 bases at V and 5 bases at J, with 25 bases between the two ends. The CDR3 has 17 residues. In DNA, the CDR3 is TGTGCCAGCAGCCCGAACGAACGTAGGAGGGCTGGGACTGAAGCTTTCTTT. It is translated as CASSPNERRRAGTEAFF.

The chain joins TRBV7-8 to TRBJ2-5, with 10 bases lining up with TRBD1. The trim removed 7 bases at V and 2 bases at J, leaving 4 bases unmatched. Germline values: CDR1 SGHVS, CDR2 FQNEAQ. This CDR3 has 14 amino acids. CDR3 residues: CASKRQGAQETQYF. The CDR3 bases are TGTGCCAGCAAGAGACAGGGGGCGCAAGAGACCCAGTACTTC.

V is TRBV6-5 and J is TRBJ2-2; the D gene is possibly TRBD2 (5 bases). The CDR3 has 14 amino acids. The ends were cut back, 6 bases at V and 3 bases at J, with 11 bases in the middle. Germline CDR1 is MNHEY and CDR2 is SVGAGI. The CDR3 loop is CASSLSGDTGELFF. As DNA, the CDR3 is TGTGCCAGCAGCCTAAGCGGAGACACCGGGGAGCTGTTTTTT.

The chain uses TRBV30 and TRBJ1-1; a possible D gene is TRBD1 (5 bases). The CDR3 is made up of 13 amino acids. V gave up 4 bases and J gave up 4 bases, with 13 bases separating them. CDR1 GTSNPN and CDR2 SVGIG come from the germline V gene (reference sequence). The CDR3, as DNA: TGTGCCTGGAACTTGGGGGGATTCACTGAAGCTTTCTTT. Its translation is CAWNLGGFTEAFF.

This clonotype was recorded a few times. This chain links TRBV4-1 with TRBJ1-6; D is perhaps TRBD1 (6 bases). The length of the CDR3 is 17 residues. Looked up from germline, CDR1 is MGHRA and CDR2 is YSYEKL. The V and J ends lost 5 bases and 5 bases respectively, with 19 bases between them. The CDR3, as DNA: TGCGCCAGCAGCTCCCACCAGTCAGGGGCGAATAATTCACCCCTCCACTTT. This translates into CASSSHQSGANNSPLHF.

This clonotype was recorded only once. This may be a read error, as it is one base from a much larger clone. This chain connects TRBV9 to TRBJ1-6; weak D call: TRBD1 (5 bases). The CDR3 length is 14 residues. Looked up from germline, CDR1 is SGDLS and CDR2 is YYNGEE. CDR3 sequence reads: CTSSVEGRNSPLHF. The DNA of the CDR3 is TGTACCAGCAGCGTGGAGGGGAGGAATTCACCCCTCCACTTT.

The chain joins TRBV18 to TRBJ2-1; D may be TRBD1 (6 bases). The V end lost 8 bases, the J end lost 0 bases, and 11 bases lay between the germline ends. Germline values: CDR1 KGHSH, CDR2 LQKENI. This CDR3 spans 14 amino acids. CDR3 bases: TGTGCCAGCACAACAGGGAGCTCCTACAATGAGCAGTTCTTC. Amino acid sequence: CASTTGSSYNEQFF.

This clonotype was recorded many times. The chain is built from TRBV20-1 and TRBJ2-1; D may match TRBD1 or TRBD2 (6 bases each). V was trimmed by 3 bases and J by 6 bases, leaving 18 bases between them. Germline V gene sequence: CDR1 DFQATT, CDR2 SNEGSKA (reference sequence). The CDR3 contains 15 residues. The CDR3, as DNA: TGCAGTGCTAGCCAAGGGGGGATTATGGTCAATGAGCAGTTCTTC. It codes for CSASQGGIMVNEQFF.

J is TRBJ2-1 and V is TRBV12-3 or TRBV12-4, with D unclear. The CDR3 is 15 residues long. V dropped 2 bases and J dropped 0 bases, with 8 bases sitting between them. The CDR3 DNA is TGTGCCAGCAGTTTAAGCGAGAGCTCCTACAATGAGCAGTTCTTC. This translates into CASSLSESSYNEQFF.

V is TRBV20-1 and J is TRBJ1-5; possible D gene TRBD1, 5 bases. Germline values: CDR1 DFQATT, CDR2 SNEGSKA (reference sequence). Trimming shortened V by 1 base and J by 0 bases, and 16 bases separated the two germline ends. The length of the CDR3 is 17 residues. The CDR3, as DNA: TGCAGTGCTAGAGTTCAAGCGACAGCTTATAGCAATCAGCCCCAGCATTTT. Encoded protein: CSARVQATAYSNQPQHF.

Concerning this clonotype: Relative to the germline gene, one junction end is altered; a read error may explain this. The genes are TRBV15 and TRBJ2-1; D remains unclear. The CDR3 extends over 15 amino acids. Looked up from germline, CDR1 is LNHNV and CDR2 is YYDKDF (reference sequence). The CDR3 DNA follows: TGTGCCACCAGCAGAGATCTGCTAGATTACAGTGAGCAGTTCTTC. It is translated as CATSRDLLDYSEQFF.

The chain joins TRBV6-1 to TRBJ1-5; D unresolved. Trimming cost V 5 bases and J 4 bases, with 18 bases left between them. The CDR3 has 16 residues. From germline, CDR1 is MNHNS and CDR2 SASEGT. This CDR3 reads CASSYGYLAPNQPQHF. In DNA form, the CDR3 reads TGTGCCAGCAGTTACGGTTACCTCGCACCAAATCAGCCCCAGCATTTT.

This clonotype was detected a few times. The CDR3: CASSANRGLLADLNIQYF. In nucleotides, the CDR3 is TGTGCCAGCAGTGCCAACAGGGGGTTGCTAGCGGATTTGAACATTCAGTACTTC. V gene TRBV12-3 or TRBV12-4 combines with J gene TRBJ2-4, with D perhaps matching TRBD1 (8 bases). Trimming removed 5 bases at V and 7 bases at J, with 27 bases between. CDR3 length equals 18 residues.

CDR3: CASSQEGGQPQHF. The CDR3 bases are TGCGCCAGCAGCCAAGAAGGGGGTCAGCCCCAGCATTTT. The chain employs TRBV4-1 and TRBJ1-5; tentatively, D is TRBD1 (6 bases). The germline gives CDR1 MGHRA, CDR2 YSYEKL. The CDR3 is 13 amino acids. V lost 0 bases to trimming and J lost 6 bases, with 6 bases between them.

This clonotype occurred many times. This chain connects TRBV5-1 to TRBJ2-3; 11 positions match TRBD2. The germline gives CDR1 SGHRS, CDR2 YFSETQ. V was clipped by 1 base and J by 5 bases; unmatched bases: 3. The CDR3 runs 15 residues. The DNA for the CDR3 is TGCGCCAGCAGCTTGCGACTAGCGGGACTAGATACGCAGTATTTT. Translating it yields CASSLRLAGLDTQYF.

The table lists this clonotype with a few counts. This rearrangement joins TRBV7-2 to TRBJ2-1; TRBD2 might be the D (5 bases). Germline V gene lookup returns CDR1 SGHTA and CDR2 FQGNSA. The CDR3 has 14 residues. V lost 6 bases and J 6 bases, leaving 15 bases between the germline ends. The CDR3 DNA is TGTGCCAGCAGTCTAGCAGGTTCCATCAATGAGCAGTTCTTC. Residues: CASSLAGSINEQFF.

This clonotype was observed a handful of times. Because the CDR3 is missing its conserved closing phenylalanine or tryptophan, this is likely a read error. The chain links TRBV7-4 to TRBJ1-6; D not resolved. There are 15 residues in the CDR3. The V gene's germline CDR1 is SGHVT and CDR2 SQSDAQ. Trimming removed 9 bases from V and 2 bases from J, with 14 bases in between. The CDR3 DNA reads TGTGCCAGTCCCGGTCGAGAAACCTATAATTCACCCCTCCACTCT. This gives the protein CASPGRETYNSPLHS.

CDR3 residues: CASSSTINTQYF. CDR3 nucleotide sequence: TGTGCCAGCAGCTCCACTATTAATACGCAGTATTTT. V and J are TRBV7-9 and TRBJ2-3; D gene unclear. Between the trimmed V and J ends, which lost 4 bases and 7 bases, there was a span of 9 bases. This CDR3 is built from 12 residues. Looked up from germline, CDR1 is SEHNR and CDR2 is FQNEAQ (reference sequence). The full variable domain, its missing parts supplied by reference TRBV7-9 and TRBJ2-3, is DTGVSQNPRHKITKRGQNVTFRCDPISEHNRLYWYRQTLGQGPEFLTYFQNEAQLEKSRLLSDRFSAERPKGSFSTLEIQRTEQGDSAMYLCASSSTINTQYFGPGTRLTVL.

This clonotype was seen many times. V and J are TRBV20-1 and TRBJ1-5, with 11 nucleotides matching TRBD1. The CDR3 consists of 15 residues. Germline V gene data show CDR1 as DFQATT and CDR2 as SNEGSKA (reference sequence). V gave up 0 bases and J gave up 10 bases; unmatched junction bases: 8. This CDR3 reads CSARDPPGQGGPQHF. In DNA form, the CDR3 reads TGCAGTGCTAGAGATCCGCCGGGACAGGGGGGCCCCCAGCATTTT.

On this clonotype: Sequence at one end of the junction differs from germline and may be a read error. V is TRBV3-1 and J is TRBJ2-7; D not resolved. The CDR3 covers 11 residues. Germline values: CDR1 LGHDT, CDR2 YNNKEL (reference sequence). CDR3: CASSQDKRTNF. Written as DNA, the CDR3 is TGTGCCAGCAGCCAAGATAAGCGAACGAACTTC.

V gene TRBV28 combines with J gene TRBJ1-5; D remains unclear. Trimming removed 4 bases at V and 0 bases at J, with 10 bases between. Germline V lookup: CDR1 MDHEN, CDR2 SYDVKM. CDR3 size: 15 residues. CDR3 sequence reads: CASSWNDYSNQPQHF. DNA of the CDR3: TGTGCCAGCAGTTGGAACGATTATAGCAATCAGCCCCAGCATTTT.